This TCR beta chain was captured by sequencing in a study of blood T cell repertoires in COVID-19. The wider study: From the United States, Italy and Spain came samples of acute and convalescent COVID-19. Sources were T cells, B-cell-depleted T cells, or PBMCs; the material itself was cDNA or gDNA.

The CDR3 loop spans 15 amino acids. CDR1 and CDR2 from the germline V gene are SGHDN and FVKESK. V was trimmed by 0 bases and J by 3 bases, leaving 12 bases between them. Sequenced by immunoSEQ multiplex PCR; TCRdb stores in-frame clones only, minus some. The sample lists more than 80,000 clones, approximately 84% occurring once. The chain uses TRBV14 and TRBJ2-7; D may be TRBD2 (6 bases). The sample was peripheral blood. The receptor's source is a woman aged 60-70 years with acute or convalescent COVID-19. CDR3 DNA sequence: TGTGCCAGCAGCCAAGATAAGCGGGTTAACTACGAGCAGTACTTC. Amino acids: CASSQDKRVNYEQYF.